One sample yielded the 13 T cell receptor beta chains listed below, sequenced in a study of cytomegalovirus exposure and HLA in healthy donors. 60 Vbeta and 13 Jbeta primers were used in PCR. Assay: immunoSEQ multiplex PCR; the TCRdb copy retains only in-frame clones and omits some. The sample consists of about 120,000 clones, less than 90% of them appearing once. The sample taken for sequencing was PBMCs. Receptors originate from a middle-aged man in good health and CMV-seronegative.

V is TRBV28 and J is TRBJ1-5; TRBD1 might be the D (5 bases). Germline loops: CDR1 MDHEN, CDR2 SYDVKM. The CDR3 contains 15 residues. V was trimmed by 4 bases and J by 11 bases, leaving 21 bases between them. The CDR3: CASSSPGGGIGAQHF. The CDR3 DNA sequence: TGTGCCAGCAGTTCCCCCGGGGGTGGGATAGGAGCCCAGCATTTT. The complete variable domain, with remaining parts taken from reference TRBV28 and TRBJ1-5, reads DVKVTQSSRYLVKRTGEKVFLECVQDMDHENMFWYRQDPGLGLRLIYFSYDVKMKEKGDIPEGYSVSREKKERFSLILESASTNQTSMYLCASSSPGGGIGAQHFGDGTRLSIL.

The chain joins TRBV28 to TRBJ2-1; 8 bases fit TRBD2. Trimming removed 7 bases from V and 9 bases from J; junction bases left unmatched: 14. The CDR3 contains 15 residues. The germline V gene has CDR1 MDHEN and CDR2 SYDVKM. This CDR3 reads CASTFSGSGAGEQFF. The CDR3 nucleotides are TGTGCCAGCACCTTCAGCGGGAGTGGCGCGGGTGAGCAGTTCTTC.

V usage is TRBV9 and J usage is TRBJ2-7; D may be TRBD2 (7 bases). Germline V gene sequence: CDR1 SGDLS, CDR2 YYNGEE. The V and J ends lost 4 bases and 1 base respectively, with 15 bases between them. The CDR3 contains 15 residues. CDR3 loop: CASSPWGGESYEQYF. In DNA, the CDR3 is TGTGCCAGCAGCCCATGGGGGGGCGAGTCCTACGAGCAGTACTTC.

The chain has TRBV7-6 and TRBJ2-5; D is possibly TRBD1 (5 bases). The J call may be in error: the DNA end matches TRBJ2-7 better. The germline gives CDR1 SGHVS, CDR2 FNYEAQ. The CDR3 runs 14 residues. The CDR3 DNA reads TGTGCCAGCAGGCCGGTACAGGCGAGCTACGAGCAGTACTTC. This codes for CASRPVQASYEQYF.

The chain joins TRBV6-5 to TRBJ2-3; TRBD1 agrees at 11 bases. This CDR3 is built from 15 residues. The V segment lost 6 bases and the J segment 0 bases; nucleotides outside the gene matches: 2. CDR1 is MNHEY and CDR2 is SVGAGI in the germline V gene. In DNA, the CDR3 is TGTGCCAGCAGAAGGGACAGGGGGAGCACAGATACGCAGTATTTT. This translates into CASRRDRGSTDTQYF.

The V call is TRBV6-5, the J call TRBJ2-5; D perhaps matches TRBD2 (5 bases). The tail of the sequence fits TRBJ2-7 better, so the J call may be wrong. Germline V gives CDR1 MNHEY, CDR2 SVGAGI. CDR3 length equals 13 residues. CDR3 amino acids: CASSYPGDHEQYF. In DNA form, the CDR3 reads TGTGCCAGCAGTTATCCCGGGGATCACGAGCAGTACTTC.

CDR3 loop: CASSRLGLAPETGELFF. The CDR3 DNA sequence: TGCGCCAGCAGTCGCCTGGGACTAGCCCCAGAGACCGGGGAGCTGTTTTTT. The genes are TRBV23-1 and TRBJ2-2, with TRBD2 matching over 9 bases. TRBV23-1 is an ORF; its function is uncertain. The junction had 11 bases not matched to a gene; V was cut back by 4 bases and J by 5 bases. The CDR3 extends over 17 amino acids.

The gene calls are TRBV4-3 and TRBJ2-1; 14 bases are shared with TRBD2. This CDR3 has 18 residues. V was pared by 3 bases and J by 9 bases, with 13 bases of the junction left unmatched. Germline CDR1 is LGHNA and CDR2 is YSLEER. This chain's CDR3 is CASSQETSGGDPVGEQFF. In nucleotides, the CDR3 is TGCGCCAGCAGCCAGGAGACTAGCGGGGGGGATCCTGTGGGTGAGCAGTTCTTC.

V gene TRBV15 combines with J gene TRBJ2-3, with 7 bases aligning to TRBD2. The CDR3 is 15 residues long. The V gene end was trimmed by 5 bases and the J gene end by 3 bases; junction bases not matched to a gene: 8. Germline V gene data show CDR1 as LNHNV and CDR2 as YYDKDF (reference sequence). The CDR3 protein is CATSDPSGITDTQYF. CDR3 nucleotides: TGTGCCACCAGCGACCCCAGCGGGATTACAGATACGCAGTATTTT.

V usage is TRBV2 and J usage is TRBJ2-2; D possibly corresponds to TRBD2 (5 bases). The V gene's germline CDR1 is SNHLY and CDR2 FYNNEI. The V end was cut by 6 bases, the J end by 3 bases, with 23 bases between. The CDR3 extends over 18 amino acids. CDR3: CASRVKSRAEDHTGELFF. CDR3 nucleotides: TGTGCCAGCAGAGTGAAATCTCGGGCGGAGGACCACACCGGGGAGCTGTTTTTT.

Details on this clone: One junction end does not reproduce the germline sequence, and a read error may be involved. CDR3 amino acids: CASSQVAGKAGYPF. The DNA of the CDR3 is TGTGCCAGCAGCCAAGTGGCCGGGAAGGCTGGCTACCCCTTC. The V and J genes are TRBV14 and TRBJ1-2, with unresolved D. Germline CDR1 is SGHDN and CDR2 is FVKESK. This CDR3 region has 14 residues.

This clone was seen a single time. The DNA for the CDR3 is TGTGCCAGCTCACCAAAGGGACAGGGGACTAACTATGGCTACACCTTC. Translating gives CASSPKGQGTNYGYTF. This chain links TRBV18 with TRBJ1-2; TRBD1 matches at 10 bases. With V trimmed by 2 bases and J by 0 bases, 3 bases remained unmatched. The germline V gene encodes CDR1 KGHSH and CDR2 LQKENI. The CDR3 contains 16 residues. Combining the CDR3 with reference TRBV18 and TRBJ1-2 gives the whole variable domain NAGVMQNPRHLVRRRGQEARLRCSPMKGHSHVYWYRQLPEEGLKFMVYLQKENIIDESGMPKERFSAEFPKEGPSILRIQQVVRGDSAAYFCASSPKGQGTNYGYTFGSGTRLTVV.

V is TRBV28 and J is TRBJ1-1; 7 bases are shared with TRBD1. V shed 5 bases, J shed 10 bases, and the junction held 1 base outside the gene matches. The V gene's germline CDR1 is MDHEN and CDR2 SYDVKM. The length of the CDR3 is 10 residues. The CDR3 nucleotides are TGTGCCAGCAGTGACAGGGTAGCTTTCTTT. This gives the protein CASSDRVAFF.